These 8 T cell receptor beta chains share one sample of origin, sequenced in a study of T cells after yellow fever vaccination. TCRdb reanalysed the 5' RACE reads using MiXCR and keeps one entry per CDR3 protein. The profile shows hundreds of thousands of distinct CDR3 sequences, more than 3% of them singletons. Source: PBMCs, taken on the day of the yellow fever booster vaccination. All receptors derive from a man younger than 30 who received the YFV17D yellow fever vaccine.

This clonotype has a count of ten or more. The chain carries TRBV7-2 and TRBJ1-2; D is possibly TRBD1 (6 bases). This CDR3 has 12 residues. With 5 bases removed from V and 8 bases from J, the gap between germline ends came to 12 bases. Germline CDR1 and CDR2: SGHTA and FQGNSA. DNA of the CDR3: TGTGCCAGCAGCGCCACAGGGAGCGGCTACACCTTC. Protein product: CASSATGSGYTF.

This clonotype showed up many times. The rearrangement uses TRBV7-2 and TRBJ2-7, with D possibly TRBD2 on 7 matching bases. The CDR3 covers 15 residues. Looked up from germline, CDR1 is SGHTA and CDR2 is FQGNSA. Trimming removed 5 bases at V and 2 bases at J, with 16 bases between. The chain's CDR3 is CASSRGGAATYEQYF. In nucleotides, the CDR3 is TGTGCCAGCAGCCGTGGGGGGGCTGCCACCTACGAGCAGTACTTC.

This clonotype was recorded at least ten times. This rearrangement joins TRBV5-1 to TRBJ1-1, with TRBD1 matching over 8 bases. Germline trimming cut 7 bases from V and 3 bases from J; bases unmatched to any gene: 8. The germline V gene encodes CDR1 SGHRS and CDR2 YFSETQ. The CDR3 totals 14 residues. This CDR3 reads CASSVSTGDTEAFF. In DNA form, the CDR3 reads TGCGCCAGCTCCGTATCGACAGGGGACACTGAAGCTTTCTTT.

This chain connects TRBV7-2 to TRBJ1-5; unclear D gene. CDR3 size: 12 residues. Germline values: CDR1 SGHTA, CDR2 FQGNSA. V lost 1 base and J 5 bases, leaving 3 bases between the germline ends. The CDR3 nucleotides read TGTGCCAGCAGCTTAGGACATCAGCCCCAGCATTTT. It encodes CASSLGHQPQHF.

This clonotype was detected ten times or more. This sequence joins TRBV2 and TRBJ2-1; 8 bases match TRBD2. Trimming removed 5 bases from V and 6 bases from J; junction bases left unmatched: 9. The germline V gene has CDR1 SNHLY and CDR2 FYNNEI. The CDR3 loop spans 15 amino acids. CDR3 amino acids: CASSQTGGLSNEQFF. CDR3 DNA: TGTGCCAGCAGTCAGACGGGGGGGCTTAGCAATGAGCAGTTCTTC.

This chain connects TRBV21-1 to TRBJ1-1; TRBD1, the table's D call, was not compared with the DNA. TRBV21-1 is an annotated pseudogene. The CDR3 spans 15 residues. DNA for the CDR3: TGTGCCGGCCGGGACAGGGGAGCCTCATCAGCTGAAGCTTTCTTT. As protein: CAGRDRGASSAEAFF.

This clonotype was observed a handful of times. The chain links TRBV6-2 or TRBV6-3 to TRBJ2-1, with 10 bases that match TRBD2. With 4 bases clipped from V and 6 bases from J, the junction kept 9 bases outside the gene matches. The CDR3 runs 16 residues. Per the germline V gene, CDR1 is MNHEY and CDR2 is SVGEGT. The CDR3 protein is CASSFGVAGGLNEQFF. The DNA for the CDR3 is TGTGCCAGCAGTTTCGGGGTAGCGGGGGGCCTCAATGAGCAGTTCTTC.

Many counts were recorded for this clonotype. The chain couples TRBV6-5 to TRBJ1-2; 8 bases align to TRBD1. The CDR3 covers 15 residues. J was trimmed by 3 bases and V by 6 bases; bases with no gene match: 9. Germline values: CDR1 MNHEY, CDR2 SVGAGI. CDR3 amino acids: CASSDPQGGDYGYTF. Written as DNA, the CDR3 is TGTGCCAGCAGCGATCCACAGGGGGGGGACTATGGCTACACCTTC.